The entry that follows covers one TCR beta chain sequence. The record originates from a study of T cell repertoires in cytomegalovirus infection. The wider study: Signatures in public TCR beta sequences pointed to both CMV infection and matching HLA type.

One entry per CDR3 protein, called by TCRdb with MiXCR from the reads. The sample gives under 800,000 distinct CDR3 sequences, around 24% of which show up once; around 8% is in the top ten. CDR3 length: 16 amino acids. Trimming took 6 bases from V and 2 from J; bases not matched to a gene: 6. Per germline, CDR1 SNHLY and CDR2 FYNNEI. Sequencing was performed on CD8+ T cells from PBMCs. V is TRBV2 and J is TRBJ2-2; 10 bases match TRBD2. This clonotype was sampled from a human donor in good health (CMV status not recorded). Some clones in this sample may be carry-over from other donors' samples. The CDR3 DNA sequence: TGTGCCAGCAGGGGTCTAGCGGGGGCCAACACCGGGGAGCTGTTTTTT. Amino acid sequence: CASRGLAGANTGELFF.